These 30 T cell receptor beta chains were sequenced from one sample in a study of T cell repertoires in cytomegalovirus infection. Their recognized antigens are unknown. Via MiXCR, TCRdb re-called the reads, giving one row per CDR3 protein. Of around 900,000 distinct CDR3 sequences listed, approximately 31% are singletons. The specimen comprised cultured CD8+ T cells from PBMCs, sampled from culture after CMV antigen stimulation. The receptor set was obtained from a human donor in good health (CMV status not recorded). Some clones in this sample may be carry-over from other donors' samples.

This clonotype was seen a handful of times. The V and J genes are TRBV29-1 and TRBJ2-3; D tentatively reads TRBD1 or TRBD2 (5 bases each). CDR1 and CDR2 from the germline V gene are SQVTM and ANQGSEA. V was shortened by 1 base and J by 7 bases, with 18 bases between the two germline ends. CDR3 length: 15 amino acids. The CDR3 region is CSVEVVGRQRYTQYF. For the CDR3, the DNA is TGCAGCGTTGAAGTGGTAGGGAGACAGAGGTATACGCAGTATTTT.

In this sample, this clonotype turned up many times. The rearrangement uses TRBV7-2 and TRBJ1-5; D is unclear. The length of the CDR3 is 14 residues. From germline, CDR1 is SGHTA and CDR2 FQGNSA. Trimming shortened V by 0 bases and J by 3 bases, and 6 bases separated the two germline ends. The CDR3 sequence: CASSLAGFNQPQHF. The DNA of the CDR3 is TGTGCCAGCAGCTTAGCAGGGTTCAATCAGCCCCAGCATTTT. The full variable domain, with the rest looked up from reference TRBV7-2 and TRBJ1-5, is GAGVSQSPSNKVTEKGKDVELRCDPISGHTALYWYRQSLGQGLEFLIYFQGNSAPDKSGLPSDRFSAERTGGSVSTLTIQRTQQEDSAVYLCASSLAGFNQPQHFGDGTRLSIL.

This rearrangement joins TRBV7-9 to TRBJ2-5; weak D call: TRBD2 (6 bases). The ends were cut back, 7 bases at V and 5 bases at J, with 14 bases in the middle. CDR3 length: 13 residues. The V gene's germline CDR1 is SEHNR and CDR2 FQNEAQ (reference sequence). CDR3 loop: CASTLEGRETQYF. The CDR3 DNA sequence: TGTGCCAGCACTCTGGAGGGGCGGGAGACCCAGTACTTC.

This clonotype came up a few times. This chain uses TRBV12-3 or TRBV12-4 with TRBJ1-3; 7 nucleotides align to TRBD1. The CDR3 extends over 15 amino acids. V lost 1 base to trimming and J lost 2 bases; unmatched junction nucleotides: 2. CDR3 nucleotide sequence: TGTGCCAGCAGTTTAGGGGACAGCGCTGGAAACACCATATATTTT. Its protein is CASSLGDSAGNTIYF.

The rearrangement links TRBV5-1 to TRBJ2-7; possible D gene TRBD2, 6 bases. V lost 4 bases, J lost 3 bases, and 14 bases lay in between. Per the germline V gene, CDR1 is SGHRS and CDR2 is YFSETQ. The CDR3 extends over 14 amino acids. Written as DNA, the CDR3 is TGCGCCAGCAGCAAGGGTTTGGAGGGCTACGAGCAGTACTTC. This encodes CASSKGLEGYEQYF.

This clonotype was counted between two and nine times. The CDR3 loop reads CASSLDRKVYGYTF. The CDR3 DNA follows: TGTGCCAGCAGTTTGGACAGGAAAGTCTATGGCTACACCTTC. This chain uses TRBV12-3 or TRBV12-4 with TRBJ1-2; 7 bases match TRBD1. With 3 bases clipped from V and 4 bases from J, the junction kept 5 bases outside the gene matches. The CDR3 loop spans 14 amino acids.

This clonotype has a handful of counts. The chain carries TRBV12-5 and TRBJ1-5; TRBD1 is a possible D gene (6 bases). The CDR3 consists of 14 residues. CDR1 is LGHNT, CDR2 FRNRAP, per germline. V lost 6 bases and J lost 7, with 16 bases in between. In nucleotides, the CDR3 is TGTGCTAGTGGAGAGGGGGGGAGGAACCAGCCCCAGCATTTT. Protein sequence: CASGEGGRNQPQHF.

This clonotype was counted between two and nine times. The rearrangement uses TRBV12-3 or TRBV12-4 and TRBJ2-5, with 8 bases matching TRBD2. With 7 bases clipped from V and 2 bases from J, the junction kept 6 bases outside the gene matches. There are 14 residues in the CDR3. In nucleotides, the CDR3 is TGTGCCAGCACCCCCGGGAGGGGTCAAGAGACCCAGTACTTC. Translation: CASTPGRGQETQYF.

This clonotype was found many times. V and J are TRBV7-8 and TRBJ2-1, with 13 bases aligning to TRBD2. The ends lost 4 bases at V and 8 bases at J; junction bases unmatched: 5. The CDR3 extends over 15 amino acids. Per the germline V gene, CDR1 is SGHVS and CDR2 is FQNEAQ. The CDR3: CASSSTSGGADEQFF. In DNA form, the CDR3 reads TGTGCCAGCAGCTCCACTAGCGGGGGGGCTGATGAGCAGTTCTTC.

The J gene is TRBJ2-4, the V gene TRBV10-1; 9 nucleotides agree with TRBD1. The germline V gene has CDR1 WNHNN and CDR2 SYGVQD (reference sequence). This CDR3 is built from 14 residues. The ends lost 4 bases at V and 7 bases at J; junction bases unmatched: 5. For the CDR3, the DNA is TGCGCCAGCAGTGCGGACAGGGGAAGGAACATTCAGTACTTC. It codes for CASSADRGRNIQYF.

The V and J genes are TRBV4-3 and TRBJ1-4, with D hard to call. Per the germline V gene, CDR1 is LGHNA and CDR2 is YSLEER. V lost 0 bases and J 8 bases, leaving 13 bases between the germline ends. This CDR3 spans 15 amino acids. The CDR3 nucleotides are TGCGCCAGCAGCCAAGATCGAGGGTGGAACGAAAAACTGTTTTTT. It yields the protein CASSQDRGWNEKLFF.

As regards this clonotype: A read error may explain this, as a much larger clone is one base away. This chain links TRBV7-3 with TRBJ2-2; TRBD1 matches at 10 bases. The CDR3 is 18 residues long. CDR1 and CDR2 (germline): SGHTA, FQGTGA. This CDR3 reads CVSSLKDRGRSDSGELFF. The CDR3 DNA follows: TGTGTCAGCAGCTTAAAAGACAGGGGGCGGTCAGACTCCGGGGAGCTGTTTTTT.

The genes are TRBV24-1 and TRBJ1-2, with unresolved D. The CDR3 sequence is 12 residues long. V was clipped by 9 bases and J by 0 bases, with 7 bases between them. Germline V CDR1 and CDR2: KGHDR, SFDVKD. CDR3: CATLIPNYGYTF. The CDR3 coding sequence is TGTGCCACCCTGATCCCTAACTATGGCTACACCTTC.

The chain links TRBV4-2 to TRBJ1-2; possible D gene TRBD1, 6 bases. Germline-derived CDR1 and CDR2 are LGHNA and YNFKEQ. V dropped 0 bases and J dropped 4 bases, with 12 bases sitting between them. CDR3 length: 15 residues. The CDR3 DNA follows: TGTGCCAGCAGCCAAGACGGGACACCGAGCTATGGCTACACCTTC. Translated: CASSQDGTPSYGYTF.

The chain is built from TRBV27 and TRBJ1-6, with 7 bases fitting TRBD1. V shed 5 bases, J shed 11 bases, and the junction held 15 bases outside the gene matches. Per germline, CDR1 MNHEY and CDR2 SMNVEV (reference sequence). The CDR3 contains 16 residues. The CDR3 nucleotides read TGTGCCAGCAGTCCCGCTCCCCCAGGGGGGAATACACCCCTCCACTTT. It encodes CASSPAPPGGNTPLHF.

This clonotype was recorded a few times. This chain joins TRBV6-1 and TRBJ2-2; D is undetermined. V was pared by 0 bases and J by 5 bases, with 1 base between. CDR1 is MNHNS and CDR2 is SASEGT in the germline V gene. There are 12 residues in the CDR3. Here the CDR3 reads CASSEATGELFF. In DNA form, the CDR3 reads TGTGCCAGCAGTGAAGCGACCGGGGAGCTGTTTTTT.

This clonotype was picked up a small number of times. The gene calls are TRBV11-3 and TRBJ2-2; no firm D call. CDR3 length: 13 amino acids. Germline values: CDR1 SGHNT, CDR2 YENEEA. With 1 base removed from V and 10 bases from J, the gap between germline ends came to 10 bases. The CDR3 DNA sequence: TGTGCCAGCAGCTTAGTTCCTTGGGAGGAGCTGTTTTTT. Translation gives CASSLVPWEELFF.

This clonotype appeared a few times. The chain employs TRBV5-1 and TRBJ1-2; D might be TRBD1 (5 bases). This CDR3 spans 14 amino acids. The V gene's germline CDR1 is SGHRS and CDR2 YFSETQ. The V end lost 4 bases, the J end lost 4 bases, and 14 bases lay between the germline ends. CDR3 bases: TGCGCCAGCAGCAAGGACACAAATTTCTATGGCTACACCTTC. Its protein product is CASSKDTNFYGYTF.

V and J are TRBV6-2 or TRBV6-3 and TRBJ1-6; 10 positions match TRBD1. Germline-derived CDR1 and CDR2 are MNHEY and SVGEGT. The CDR3 has 16 residues. V dropped 6 bases and J dropped 6; count of bases not matched to a gene: 8. CDR3 amino acids: CASSQGGTGANSPLHF. CDR3 DNA sequence: TGTGCCAGCAGCCAGGGCGGGACAGGGGCTAATTCACCCCTCCACTTT.

The chain joins TRBV19 to TRBJ2-1; D gene ambiguous. Trimming cost V 7 bases and J 5 bases, with 21 bases left between them. The CDR3 loop spans 16 amino acids. The germline gives CDR1 LNHDA, CDR2 SQIVND (reference sequence). CDR3 sequence: CASTSLESAVDNEQFF. DNA of the CDR3: TGTGCCAGTACCTCCCTAGAGTCGGCTGTTGACAATGAGCAGTTCTTC.

In DNA, the CDR3 is TGTGCCAGTAAGGCGAACACCGGGGAGCTGTTTTTT. This sequence encodes CASKANTGELFF. The chain recombines TRBV19 with TRBJ2-2; D gene unclear. CDR3 size: 12 residues. Trimming pared 7 bases from V and 0 bases from J, leaving 3 bases between. CDR1 and CDR2 from the germline V gene are LNHDA and SQIVND (reference sequence). Filled out from reference TRBV19 and TRBJ2-2, the complete variable domain reads DGGITQSPKYLFRKEGQNVTLSCEQNLNHDAMYWYRQDPGQGLRLIYYSQIVNDFQKGDIAEGYSVSREKKESFPLTVTSAQKNPTAFYLCASKANTGELFFGEGSRLTVL.

This chain links TRBV19 with TRBJ1-1, with a weak D call TRBD1 (6 bases). V lost 3 bases to trimming and J lost 4 bases, with 15 bases between them. Germline V CDR1 and CDR2: LNHDA, SQIVND (reference sequence). CDR3 length: 15 amino acids. The CDR3 loop reads CASSIRSGAGTEAFF. The CDR3 coding sequence is TGTGCCAGTAGTATTAGGTCGGGGGCTGGCACTGAAGCTTTCTTT.

The chain couples TRBV5-5 to TRBJ1-5; a possible D gene is TRBD1 (6 bases). With 5 bases removed from V and 4 bases from J, the gap between germline ends came to 19 bases. The length of the CDR3 is 16 residues. Germline V gives CDR1 SGHKS, CDR2 YYEKEE (reference sequence). The CDR3 DNA reads as TGTGCCAGCAGTTGGGAGGGGGGGGGTTCAAATCAGCCCCAGCATTTT. Translation: CASSWEGGGSNQPQHF.

This clonotype showed up just a few times. This chain connects TRBV7-9 to TRBJ2-3; D ambiguous. CDR1 and CDR2 from the germline V gene are SEHNR and FQNEAQ (reference sequence). The CDR3 extends over 15 amino acids. With 3 bases removed from V and 1 base from J, the gap between germline ends came to 11 bases. CDR3 bases: TGTGCCAGCAGCTTTAAGGAGCAGGGCACAGATACGCAGTATTTT. Protein product: CASSFKEQGTDTQYF.

This clonotype was picked up one time. V gene TRBV20-1 combines with J gene TRBJ2-1, with D hard to call. The germline gives CDR1 DFQATT, CDR2 SNEGSKA (reference sequence). The CDR3 is made up of 10 amino acids. V lost 6 bases and J 9 bases, leaving 9 bases between the germline ends. This CDR3 is CSAPVGEQFF. CDR3 in DNA: TGCAGTGCCCCCGTCGGTGAGCAGTTCTTC.

This clonotype has at least ten counts. CDR3 DNA sequence: TGTGCCAGCAGCCGTGATACGCAGTATTTT. Protein: CASSRDTQYF. The chain joins TRBV7-9 to TRBJ2-3; no clear D. The CDR3 totals 10 residues. CDR1 SEHNR and CDR2 FQNEAQ come from the germline V gene (reference sequence). V lost 5 bases and J 6 bases, leaving 3 bases between the germline ends. The entire variable domain, with the rest obtained from reference TRBV7-9 and TRBJ2-3, is as follows: DTGVSQNPRHKITKRGQNVTFRCDPISEHNRLYWYRQTLGQGPEFLTYFQNEAQLEKSRLLSDRFSAERPKGSFSTLEIQRTEQGDSAMYLCASSRDTQYFGPGTRLTVL.

This clonotype has a handful of counts. The chain is built from TRBV5-4 and TRBJ1-3; D gene unclear. Per germline, CDR1 SGHNT and CDR2 YYREEE (reference sequence). Trimming took off 0 bases at V and 8 bases at J, with 15 bases between the two ends. CDR3 length: 15 amino acids. This CDR3 is CASSLDRGSIHTIYF. As DNA, the CDR3 is TGTGCCAGCAGCTTGGACCGTGGCAGTATACACACCATATATTTT.

The chain uses TRBV20-1 and TRBJ2-2; 7 bases line up with TRBD2. The CDR3 runs 19 residues. The V gene's germline CDR1 is DFQATT and CDR2 SNEGSKA (reference sequence). Trimming took 1 base from V and 2 from J; bases not matched to a gene: 16. The CDR3 nucleotides are TGCAGTGCTAGAGTCCAAGCGGGGCCGACTATTCGCAACACCGGGGAGCTGTTTTTT. Its protein product is CSARVQAGPTIRNTGELFF.

This chain joins TRBV4-3 and TRBJ1-6; no reliable D call. Germline CDR1 is LGHNA and CDR2 is YSLEER. V lost 0 bases and J lost 3, with 12 bases in between. This CDR3 contains 17 residues. The DNA of the CDR3 is TGCGCCAGCAGCCAAGATCCCGTTGGCAGCTATAATTCACCCCTCCACTTT. Amino acids: CASSQDPVGSYNSPLHF.

The chain employs TRBV28 and TRBJ2-7, with D possibly matching TRBD1 (6 bases). Trimming pared 5 bases from V and 5 bases from J, leaving 10 bases between. The CDR3 has 12 amino acids. From germline, CDR1 is MDHEN and CDR2 SYDVKM. CDR3: CASSHTGNEQYV. DNA for the CDR3: TGTGCCAGCAGTCACACAGGGAACGAGCAGTACGTC.